This T cell receptor (beta chain) appears in the sequencing data of a study of T cell repertoires in cytomegalovirus infection. The overall study: Public TCR beta signatures were indicative of both CMV infection and a matching HLA type.

TCRdb re-derived calls from the reads in MiXCR, one entry per CDR3 protein. The sample holds 150,000 to 200,000 distinct CDR3 sequences; approximately 9.7% are singletons and the top ten take approximately 4.3%. Only a few counts were recorded for this clonotype. The antigen is not known. Broader study findings: The ex vivo response was dominated by HLA-C-restricted CMV-specific TCR beta clonotypes.

Per germline, CDR1 SGHTA and CDR2 FQGTGA. The CDR3 sequence is 15 residues long. The V gene lost 2 bases and the J gene lost 1 base, with 10 bases spanning the gap. The sequencing input was PBMCs. The clonotype originates from a human donor in good health (CMV status not recorded). Some clones in this sample may be carry-over from other donors' samples. The rearrangement links TRBV7-3 to TRBJ2-3; a weak D match, TRBD2 (6 bases). The CDR3 loop is CASSLAGSGTDTQYF. CDR3 bases: TGTGCCAGCAGCTTAGCGGGGTCGGGCACAGATACGCAGTATTTT.